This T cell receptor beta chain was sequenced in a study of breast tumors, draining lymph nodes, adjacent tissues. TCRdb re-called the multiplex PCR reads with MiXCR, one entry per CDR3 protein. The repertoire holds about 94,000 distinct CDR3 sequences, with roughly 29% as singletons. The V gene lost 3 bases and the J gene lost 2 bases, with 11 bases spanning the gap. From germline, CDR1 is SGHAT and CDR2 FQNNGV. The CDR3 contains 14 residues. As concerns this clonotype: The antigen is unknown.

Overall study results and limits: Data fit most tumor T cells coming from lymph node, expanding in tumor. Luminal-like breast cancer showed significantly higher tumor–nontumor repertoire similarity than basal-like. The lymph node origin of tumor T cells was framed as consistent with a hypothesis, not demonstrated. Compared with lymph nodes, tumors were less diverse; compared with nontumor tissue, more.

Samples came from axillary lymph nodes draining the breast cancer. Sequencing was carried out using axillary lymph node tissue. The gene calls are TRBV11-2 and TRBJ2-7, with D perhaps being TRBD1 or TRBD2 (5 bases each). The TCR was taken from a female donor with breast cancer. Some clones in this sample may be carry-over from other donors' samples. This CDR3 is CASSLSGPTYEQYF. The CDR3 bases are TGTGCCAGCAGCTTGTCGGGACCAACCTACGAGCAGTACTTC.